This T cell receptor beta chain was captured by sequencing in a study of T cell responses to AZD1222 COVID-19 vaccine. Only in-frame clones appear in the TCRdb table, and some are missing; sequencing was by immunoSEQ multiplex PCR. The data contain over 100,000 clones, about four fifths of them singletons. Germline V gives CDR1 SNHLY, CDR2 FYNNEI. The CDR3 length is 17 residues. With 10 bases clipped from V and 0 bases from J, the junction kept 10 bases outside the gene matches. V and J are TRBV2 and TRBJ2-6; 9 bases fit TRBD1. The material sequenced was peripheral blood, taken on day 0 of AZD1222 vaccination. The sequence derives from an adult in good health. CDR3 bases: TGTGCCATTGACAGGGGGTTAACCCTCTCTGGGGCCAACGTCCTGACTTTC. Its protein product is CAIDRGLTLSGANVLTF.